Each of the 23 T cell receptor beta chains below was sequenced from the same sample in a study of shared clonotypes between healthy human individuals. TCRdb's copy holds only in-frame clones and misses some; the assay was immunoSEQ multiplex PCR. The sample contains about 2 million clones, around 95% of which appear only once. What was sequenced was naive CD4+ T cells sorted from blood. Subset of the sample: CD45RA+ positively selected. Source of these receptors: a man aged 18 to 30 in good health.

The chain employs TRBV12-5 and TRBJ1-1; D uncertain. V lost 1 base and J 6 bases, leaving 12 bases between the germline ends. The V gene's germline CDR1 is LGHNT and CDR2 FRNRAP. The CDR3 is 14 residues long. This CDR3 reads CASGLGISSSEAFF. CDR3 sequence (DNA): TGTGCTAGTGGTTTGGGGATCTCCTCCTCTGAAGCTTTCTTT.

This clone has just a few counts. This chain connects TRBV7-2 to TRBJ1-5, with TRBD1 matching over 7 bases. CDR3 length: 17 residues. The germline gives CDR1 SGHTA, CDR2 FQGNSA. V lost 6 bases and J lost 2; bases outside the gene matches: 13. CDR3 nucleotides: TGTGCCAGCAGTTCCTTTCCTCGACAGGGTGGCAATCAGCCCCAGCATTTT. Translation gives CASSSFPRQGGNQPQHF.

CDR3 protein: CASSVTGREQYF. CDR3 bases: TGTGCCAGCAGTGTGACTGGACGGGAGCAGTACTTC. V is TRBV7-6 and J is TRBJ2-5, with D tentatively TRBD2 (6 bases). V shed 6 bases and J shed 11 bases, with 16 bases lying between them. Germline V gene lookup returns CDR1 SGHVS and CDR2 FNYEAQ. The CDR3 covers 12 residues. Full variable domain (outside the CDR3, taken from reference TRBV7-6 and TRBJ2-5): GAGVSQSPRYKVTKRGQDVALRCDPISGHVSLYWYRQALGQGPEFLTYFNYEAQQDKSGLPNDRFSAERPEGSISTLTIQRTEQRDSAMYRCASSVTGREQYFGPGTRLLVL.

The chain couples TRBV11-3 to TRBJ2-3; 8 bases fit TRBD2. The CDR3 is 14 amino acids. Germline CDR1 reads SGHNT; CDR2 reads YENEEA. Trimming at V came to 5 bases and at J to 6 bases, leaving 7 bases not matched to a gene. CDR3 DNA sequence: TGTGCCAGCAGCCGGGGGGGCCCCACGGATACGCAGTATTTT. The encoded protein is CASSRGGPTDTQYF.

The V and J genes are TRBV20-1 and TRBJ2-3; D not resolved. CDR1 and CDR2 from the germline V gene are DFQATT and SNEGSKA (reference sequence). The CDR3 runs to 11 residues. The ends were cut back, 6 bases at V and 9 bases at J, with 13 bases in the middle. This CDR3 is CSAPRYGTQYF. DNA for the CDR3: TGCAGTGCCCCCCGATACGGGACGCAGTATTTT.

The count of this clone is one. The chain is built from TRBV5-1 and TRBJ1-6; possible D gene TRBD1, 6 bases. The germline V gene encodes CDR1 SGHRS and CDR2 YFSETQ. The CDR3 loop spans 17 amino acids. Trimming took off 0 bases at V and 6 bases at J, with 16 bases between the two ends. DNA for the CDR3: TGCGCCAGCAGCTTGGGGCAGGGGAGGTTATTTAATTCACCCCTCCACTTT. This sequence encodes CASSLGQGRLFNSPLHF.

The chain combines TRBV6-1 with TRBJ2-3; D unclear. V shed 8 bases and J shed 3 bases, with 12 bases lying between them. Germline V lookup: CDR1 MNHNS, CDR2 SASEGT. CDR3 length equals 13 residues. The CDR3 reads CASARYWTDTQYF. For the CDR3, the DNA is TGTGCCAGCGCTAGGTATTGGACAGATACGCAGTATTTT.

The rearrangement joins TRBV30 to TRBJ2-3, with 14 bases that match TRBD2. CDR1 and CDR2 (germline): GTSNPN, SVGIG (reference sequence). V was clipped by 2 bases and J by 6 bases; unmatched bases: 7. The CDR3 contains 16 residues. The CDR3 sequence: CAWSQGLAGALDTQYF. The DNA of the CDR3 is TGTGCCTGGAGTCAGGGACTAGCGGGAGCTCTCGATACGCAGTATTTT. The full variable domain, with the rest looked up from reference TRBV30 and TRBJ2-3, is SQTIHQWPATLVQPVGSPLSLECTVEGTSNPNLYWYRQAAGRGLQLLFYSVGIGQISSEVPQNLSASRPQDRQFILSSKKLLLSDSGFYLCAWSQGLAGALDTQYFGPGTRLTVL.

The gene calls are TRBV15 and TRBJ2-7; the D gene is possibly TRBD1 (5 bases). This CDR3 spans 15 amino acids. Germline V gene sequence: CDR1 LNHNV, CDR2 YYDKDF (reference sequence). Trimming pared 0 bases from V and 3 bases from J, leaving 12 bases between. CDR3 region: CATSRETDGDYEQYF. Written as DNA, the CDR3 is TGTGCCACCAGCAGAGAGACAGACGGCGACTACGAGCAGTACTTC.

This sequence joins TRBV7-3 and TRBJ2-3; D remains ambiguous. The CDR3 runs 13 residues. The germline CDR1 and CDR2 sequences are SGHTA and FQGTGA. The V gene lost 1 base and the J gene lost 4 bases, with 6 bases spanning the gap. CDR3 residues: CASSLMTPDTQYF. The CDR3 DNA follows: TGTGCCAGCAGCTTAATGACCCCAGATACGCAGTATTTT. The full variable domain, completed using reference TRBV7-3 and TRBJ2-3, is GAGVSQTPSNKVTEKGKYVELRCDPISGHTALYWYRQSLGQGPEFLIYFQGTGAADDSGLPNDRFFAVRPEGSVSTLKIQRTERGDSAVYLCASSLMTPDTQYFGPGTRLTVL.

Notes on this clone: This specimen includes other DNA sequences encoding the same CDR3. This chain connects TRBV29-1 to TRBJ2-3; D not resolved. Germline V lookup: CDR1 SQVTM, CDR2 ANQGSEA. Trimming took off 4 bases at V and 0 bases at J, with 5 bases between the two ends. CDR3 length: 12 amino acids. The CDR3 DNA follows: TGCAGCGTTGCCCCTAGCACAGATACGCAGTATTTT. It codes for CSVAPSTDTQYF.

The CDR3 spells CAWSPTGNEQFF. The CDR3, as DNA: TGTGCCTGGAGTCCGACAGGGAATGAGCAGTTCTTC. The chain employs TRBV30 and TRBJ2-1; TRBD1 matches at 7 bases. The junction had 2 bases not matched to a gene; V was cut back by 2 bases and J by 7 bases. CDR1 is GTSNPN, CDR2 SVGIG, per germline (reference sequence). CDR3 size: 12 residues.

The rearrangement links TRBV7-2 to TRBJ2-2; 9 positions agree with TRBD1. This CDR3 region has 14 residues. The junction had 9 bases not matched to a gene; V was cut back by 10 bases and J by 6 bases. Germline V lookup: CDR1 SGHTA, CDR2 FQGNSA. The CDR3 is CATKTGGKAGELFF. The CDR3 coding sequence is TGTGCCACGAAAACAGGGGGCAAAGCCGGGGAGCTGTTTTTT.

This rearrangement joins TRBV28 to TRBJ1-2; D may be TRBD1 (5 bases). Trimming pared 3 bases from V and 7 bases from J, leaving 12 bases between. The CDR3 spans 13 residues. CDR1 is MDHEN, CDR2 SYDVKM, per germline. The CDR3 protein is CASSLSRGSGYTF. The CDR3 DNA reads TGTGCCAGCAGTTTGTCTAGGGGCAGTGGCTACACCTTC.

The gene calls are TRBV30 and TRBJ1-2, with D unresolved. V shed 0 bases and J shed 6 bases, with 17 bases lying between them. From germline, CDR1 is GTSNPN and CDR2 SVGIG (reference sequence). The CDR3 runs 15 residues. CDR3 residues: CAWSVGATGRHGYTF. For the CDR3, the DNA is TGTGCCTGGAGTGTAGGCGCGACGGGGAGGCATGGCTACACCTTC.

As DNA, the CDR3 is TGTGCCAGCAACACTGGGCTTTCGAAAGCCTCCTACGAGCAGTACTTC. The encoded protein is CASNTGLSKASYEQYF. V gene TRBV7-2 combines with J gene TRBJ2-7; no clear D. There are 16 residues in the CDR3. CDR1 and CDR2 from the germline V gene are SGHTA and FQGNSA. The V end was cut by 7 bases, the J end by 0 bases, with 19 bases between.

Concerning this clone: A much larger clone lies a single base off, so this may be a read error. The sample has other DNA sequences that encode this CDR3 too. The V call is TRBV30, the J call TRBJ1-2; TRBD1 aligns across 10 bases. In germline, CDR1 is GTSNPN, CDR2 SVGIG (reference sequence). V lost 0 bases to trimming and J lost 8 bases; unmatched junction nucleotides: 3. The CDR3 runs 13 residues. CDR3 sequence reads: CAWSVGDRGGYTF. CDR3 coding DNA: TGTGCCTGGAGTGTAGGGGACAGGGGCGGCTACACCTTC.

The V and J genes are TRBV7-9 and TRBJ2-1, with 8 nucleotides matching TRBD2. CDR1 is SEHNR, CDR2 FQNEAQ, per germline (reference sequence). Trimming took 6 bases from V and 5 from J; bases not matched to a gene: 9. CDR3 size: 15 residues. CDR3 nucleotides: TGTGCCAGCAGGCGTTACGAGACTAGCGACAATGAGCAGTTCTTC. It is translated as CASRRYETSDNEQFF.

This chain connects TRBV28 to TRBJ1-6, with 8 nucleotides matching TRBD1. V dropped 6 bases and J dropped 10; count of bases not matched to a gene: 11. This CDR3 has 15 amino acids. From germline, CDR1 is MDHEN and CDR2 SYDVKM. DNA of the CDR3: TGTGCCAGCAGGGGCGCACAGGGGGACGAGTCACCCCTCCACTTT. Encoded protein: CASRGAQGDESPLHF.

The chain employs TRBV29-1 and TRBJ1-1; the D gene is possibly TRBD1 (5 bases). This CDR3 is built from 15 residues. V lost 0 bases and J lost 7, with 18 bases in between. Germline CDR1 reads SQVTM; CDR2 reads ANQGSEA. The CDR3 loop reads CSVEDRSPGKYEAFF. For the CDR3, the DNA is TGCAGCGTTGAAGATCGGTCCCCAGGGAAGTATGAAGCTTTCTTT.

As concerns this clone: Within the sample, other DNA sequences also encode this same CDR3. DNA for the CDR3: TGTGCCAGCAGCTTAGGATCATCCTCCTACGAGCAGTACTTC. It specifies CASSLGSSSYEQYF. The rearrangement uses TRBV7-2 and TRBJ2-7, with unresolved D. Trimming removed 1 base at V and 0 bases at J, with 7 bases between. In germline, CDR1 is SGHTA, CDR2 FQGNSA. This CDR3 region has 14 residues.

The genes are TRBV28 and TRBJ1-2; 9 bases are a match to TRBD1. Germline V gene data show CDR1 as MDHEN and CDR2 as SYDVKM. The CDR3 runs 17 residues. V dropped 5 bases and J dropped 5; count of bases not matched to a gene: 15. In DNA, the CDR3 is TGTGCCAGCAGTATTACCGGGACAGGGCCGATGAGGTATGGCTACACCTTC. The encoded protein is CASSITGTGPMRYGYTF.

This chain links TRBV6-6 with TRBJ1-5; D may be TRBD1 (5 bases). Germline loops: CDR1 MNHNY, CDR2 SVGAGI (reference sequence). The V gene lost 0 bases and the J gene lost 7 bases, with 13 bases spanning the gap. The length of the CDR3 is 15 residues. The CDR3: CASSYSAQGYQPQHF. CDR3 nucleotide sequence: TGTGCCAGCAGTTACTCCGCGCAGGGATACCAGCCCCAGCATTTT.